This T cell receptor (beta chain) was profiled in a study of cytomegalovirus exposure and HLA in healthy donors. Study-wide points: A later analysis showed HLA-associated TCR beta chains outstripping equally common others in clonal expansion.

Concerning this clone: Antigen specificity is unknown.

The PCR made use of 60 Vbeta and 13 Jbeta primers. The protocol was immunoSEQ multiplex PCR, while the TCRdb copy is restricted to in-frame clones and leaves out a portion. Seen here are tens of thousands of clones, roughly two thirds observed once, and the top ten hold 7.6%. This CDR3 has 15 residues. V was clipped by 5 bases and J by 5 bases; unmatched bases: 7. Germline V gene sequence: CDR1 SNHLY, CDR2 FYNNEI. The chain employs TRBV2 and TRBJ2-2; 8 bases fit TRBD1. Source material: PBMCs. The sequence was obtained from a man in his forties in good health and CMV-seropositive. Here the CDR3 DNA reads TGTGCCAGCAGTTCCGGGACAGGAAAGACCGGGGAGCTGTTTTTT. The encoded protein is CASSSGTGKTGELFF.